This T cell receptor (beta chain) was sequenced for a study of blood T cell repertoires in COVID-19. Study-wide background: Some COVID-19 samples were acute and others convalescent; all came from the United States, Italy and Spain. The cDNA or gDNA used as material had been derived from T cells, B-cell-depleted T cells, or PBMCs.

The CDR3 length is 14 residues. CDR1 is MNHEY, CDR2 SVGEGT, per germline. The V gene lost 2 bases and the J gene lost 3 bases, with 11 bases spanning the gap. The protocol was immunoSEQ multiplex PCR, while the TCRdb copy is restricted to in-frame clones and leaves out a portion. In the table there are under 200,000 clones, approximately 84% of which are singletons. The TCR comes from a woman aged 80 or older with acute or convalescent COVID-19. The rearrangement uses TRBV6-2 or TRBV6-3 and TRBJ2-7, with a possible D match to TRBD1 (6 bases). The sample was peripheral blood. CDR3 loop: CASSYPQGFYEQYF. The CDR3 DNA sequence: TGTGCCAGCAGTTACCCCCAGGGGTTCTACGAGCAGTACTTC.